These T cell receptor beta chains were read from a single sample in a study of T cells after yellow fever vaccination. One entry per CDR3 protein results from TCRdb running MiXCR on the 5' RACE reads. The sample holds some 240,000 distinct CDR3 sequences, 3.6% seen once. The sample consisted of PBMCs, taken 15 days after the yellow fever booster vaccination. The receptors shown here come from a man aged 18-30 years who received the YFV17D yellow fever vaccine. Both conserved end residues are part of each CDR3. The order of the fields is D gene, V gene, clone size, CDR3 length, J gene, CDR3 protein, CDR3 DNA. D genes are given only for firm matches. Clone size, where shown, is once, few, many, or a class for clones that have expanded.

>TRBD2|TRBV2|many|15|TRBJ2-3
CASSQRGASLDTQYF
TGTGCCAGCAGTCAGCGGGGGGCCTCACTGGATACGCAGTATTTT
>-|TRBV21-1|many|17|TRBJ2-3
CASSKGNRGSGTDTQYF
TGTGCCAGCAGCAAAGGGAATAGGGGATCGGGCACAGATACGCAGTATTTT
>TRBD1|TRBV18|many|14|TRBJ1-2
CASSPTGQDYGYTF
TGTGCCAGCTCACCGACAGGGCAGGACTATGGCTACACCTTC
>TRBD2|TRBV6-5|many|17|TRBJ2-2
CASSRPIGGGSTGELFF
TGTGCCAGCAGCCGGCCGATCGGGGGGGGATCCACCGGGGAGCTGTTTTTT
>TRBD2|TRBV7-9|many|16|TRBJ2-5
CASSHAPGTIKETQYF
TGTGCCAGCAGTCACGCGCCAGGGACTATTAAAGAGACCCAGTACTTC
>-|TRBV11-2|few|15|TRBJ2-1
CASSPQSRLSNEQFF
TGTGCCAGCAGCCCCCAATCCAGGCTGTCTAATGAGCAGTTCTTC
>-|TRBV12-3/TRBV12-4|many|20|TRBJ2-6
CASSFYFDRRQDSGANVLTF
TGTGCCAGCAGTTTTTATTTTGACAGGAGACAAGACTCTGGGGCCAACGTCCTGACTTTC
>-|TRBV7-2|many|12|TRBJ2-3
CASSLPDLTQYF
TGTGCCAGCAGCTTGCCTGACTTAACGCAGTATTTT
>-|TRBV24-1|many|16|TRBJ1-2
CATSDAGTASNYGYTF
TGTGCCACCAGTGATGCCGGGACGGCTTCTAACTATGGCTACACCTTC
>TRBD1|TRBV15|few|15|TRBJ1-2
CATSGIGQGAFGYTF
TGTGCCACCAGCGGCATTGGACAGGGGGCTTTCGGCTACACCTTC
>-|TRBV7-8|many|13|TRBJ1-1
CASSSNRATEAFF
TGTGCCAGCAGCTCCAACAGGGCCACTGAAGCTTTCTTT
>-|TRBV5-1|few|15|TRBJ1-4
CASSRQGTTNEKLFF
TGCGCCAGCAGCCGCCAGGGGACAACTAATGAAAAACTGTTTTTT
>TRBD1|TRBV29-1|many|12|TRBJ1-1
CSVERGQTEAFF
TGCAGCGTTGAAAGGGGGCAGACTGAAGCTTTCTTT
>-|TRBV19|many|17|TRBJ2-6
CASSLSRQRSGANVLTF
TGTGCCAGTAGTCTGTCACGACAACGTTCTGGGGCCAACGTCCTGACTTTC
>-|TRBV4-2|many|17|TRBJ1-1
CASSQEGSSTGTTEAFF
TGTGCCAGCAGCCAAGAAGGCAGCTCCACGGGGACCACTGAAGCTTTCTTT
>-|TRBV10-3|-|15|TRBJ2-7
CAIMQTVIGSYEQYF
TGTGCCATCATGCAGACCGTAATTGGGTCCTACGAGCAGTACTTC
>-|TRBV12-3/TRBV12-4|many|14|TRBJ2-7
CASSLRFRSYEQYF
TGTGCCAGCAGTTTGCGGTTCAGGAGCTACGAGCAGTACTTC
>-|TRBV5-6|-|13|TRBJ1-5
CASSWAGGQPQHF
TGTGCCAGCAGTTGGGCCGGCGGTCAGCCCCAGCATTTT
>TRBD1|TRBV13|few|15|TRBJ1-6
CASSPGGQGGSPLHF
TGTGCCAGCAGCCCAGGGGGACAGGGGGGTTCACCCCTCCACTTT
>-|TRBV9|-|15|TRBJ2-3
CASSGRGPDTDTQYF
TGTGCCAGCAGCGGAAGGGGCCCCGATACCGATACGCAGTATTTT
>-|TRBV14|-|12|TRBJ2-7
CASSPSFNRPYF
TGTGCCAGCAGCCCTTCTTTCAACAGACCGTACTTC
>-|TRBV20-1|many|15|TRBJ2-1
CSARDPSSSYNEQFF
TGCAGTGCTAGAGATCCTAGCTCTTCCTACAATGAGCAGTTCTTC
>-|TRBV20-1|many|15|TRBJ1-2
CSARDIRGPAYGYTF
TGCAGTGCTAGAGATATCCGGGGGCCCGCCTATGGCTACACCTTC
>-|TRBV3-1|-|14|TRBJ1-2
CASSPNTGTRGYTF
TGTGCCAGCAGCCCCAACACCGGGACACGCGGCTACACCTTC
>-|TRBV3-1|many|13|TRBJ2-1
CASSLQGLLRPFF
TGTGCCAGCAGCCTCCAGGGGCTCCTTCGTCCGTTCTTC
>-|TRBV20-1|many|15|TRBJ2-1
CSARPDGRPVHEQFF
TGCAGTGCTAGACCCGACGGCCGGCCCGTCCATGAGCAGTTCTTC
>-|TRBV18|-|17|TRBJ2-6
CASSTGLIVSGANVLTF
TGTGCCAGCTCAACGGGACTGATAGTCTCTGGGGCCAACGTCCTGACTTTC
>-|TRBV5-5|many|16|TRBJ2-1
CASSLVVGPSYNEQFF
TGTGCCAGCAGCTTGGTCGTGGGCCCCTCCTACAATGAGCAGTTCTTC